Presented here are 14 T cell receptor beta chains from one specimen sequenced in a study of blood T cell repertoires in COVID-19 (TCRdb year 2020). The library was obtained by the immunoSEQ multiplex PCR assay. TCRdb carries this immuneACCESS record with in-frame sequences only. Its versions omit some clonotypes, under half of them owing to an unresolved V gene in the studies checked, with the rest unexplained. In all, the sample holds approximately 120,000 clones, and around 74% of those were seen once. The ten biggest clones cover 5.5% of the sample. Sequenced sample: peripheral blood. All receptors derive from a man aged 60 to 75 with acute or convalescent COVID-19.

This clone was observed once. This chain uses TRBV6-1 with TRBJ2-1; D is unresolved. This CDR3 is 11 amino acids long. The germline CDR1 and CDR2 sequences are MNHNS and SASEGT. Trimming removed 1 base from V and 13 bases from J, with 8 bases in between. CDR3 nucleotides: TGTGCCAGCAGTGAAGGCGGTCCCCAGTTCTTC. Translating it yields CASSEGGPQFF.

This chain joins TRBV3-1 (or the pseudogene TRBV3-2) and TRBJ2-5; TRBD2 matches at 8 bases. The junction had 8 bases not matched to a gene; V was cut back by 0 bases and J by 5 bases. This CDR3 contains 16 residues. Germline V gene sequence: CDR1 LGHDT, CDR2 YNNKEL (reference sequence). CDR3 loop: CASSQDKGLVFETQYF. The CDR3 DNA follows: TGTGCCAGCAGCCAAGATAAGGGACTAGTGTTTGAGACCCAGTACTTC.

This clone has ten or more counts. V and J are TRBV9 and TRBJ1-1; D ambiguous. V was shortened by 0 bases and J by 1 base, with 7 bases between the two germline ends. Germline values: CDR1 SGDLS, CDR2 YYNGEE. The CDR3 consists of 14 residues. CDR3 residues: CASSVVGENTEAFF. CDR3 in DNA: TGTGCCAGCAGCGTAGTCGGGGAGAACACTGAAGCTTTCTTT. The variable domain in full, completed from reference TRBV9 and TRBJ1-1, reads DSGVTQTPKHLITATGQRVTLRCSPRSGDLSVYWYQQSLDQGLQFLIQYYNGEERAKGNILERFSAQQFPDLHSELNLSSLELGDSALYFCASSVVGENTEAFFGQGTRLTVV.

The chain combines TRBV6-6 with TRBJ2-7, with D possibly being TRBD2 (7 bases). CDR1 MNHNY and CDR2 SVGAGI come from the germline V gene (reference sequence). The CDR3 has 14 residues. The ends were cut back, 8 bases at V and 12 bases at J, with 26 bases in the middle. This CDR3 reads CASRQVIKGGEPYF. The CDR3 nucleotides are TGTGCCAGCCGACAAGTCATTAAGGGGGGGGAACCGTACTTC.

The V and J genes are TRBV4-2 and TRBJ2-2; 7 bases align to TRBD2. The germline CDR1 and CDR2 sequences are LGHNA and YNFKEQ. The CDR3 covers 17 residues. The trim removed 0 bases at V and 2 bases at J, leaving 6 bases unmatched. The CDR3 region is CASSQDRGTTNTGELFF. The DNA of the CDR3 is TGTGCCAGCAGCCAAGATCGGGGGACTACTAACACCGGGGAGCTGTTTTTT.

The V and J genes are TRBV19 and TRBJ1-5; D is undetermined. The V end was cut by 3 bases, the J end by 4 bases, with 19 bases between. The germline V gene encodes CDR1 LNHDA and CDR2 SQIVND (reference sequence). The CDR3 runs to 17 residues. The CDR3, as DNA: TGTGCCAGTAGTATTATCTTATCGGCAGGTCTAAATCAGCCCCAGCATTTT. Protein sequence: CASSIILSAGLNQPQHF.

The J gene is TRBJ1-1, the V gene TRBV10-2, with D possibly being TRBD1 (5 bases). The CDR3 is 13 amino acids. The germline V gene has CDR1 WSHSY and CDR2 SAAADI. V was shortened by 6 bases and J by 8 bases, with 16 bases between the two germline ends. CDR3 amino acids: CASSRVVGHEAFF. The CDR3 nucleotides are TGCGCCAGCAGCAGGGTAGTTGGGCACGAAGCTTTCTTT.

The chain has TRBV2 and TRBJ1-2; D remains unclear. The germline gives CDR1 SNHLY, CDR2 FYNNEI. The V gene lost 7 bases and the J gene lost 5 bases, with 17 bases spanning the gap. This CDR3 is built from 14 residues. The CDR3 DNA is TGTGCCAGCACTCAAAGGGCAGAGGGTTATGGCTACACCTTC. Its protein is CASTQRAEGYGYTF.

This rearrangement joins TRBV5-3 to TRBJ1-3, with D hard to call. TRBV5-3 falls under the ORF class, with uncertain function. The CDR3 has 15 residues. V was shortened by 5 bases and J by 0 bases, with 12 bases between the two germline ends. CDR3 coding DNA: TGTGCCAGAAGAGAGACACCTTGCTCTGGAAACACCATATATTTT. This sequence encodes CARRETPCSGNTIYF.

The CDR3 DNA is TGTGCCAGTAGTATTCCAGGGATTTCCACTGAAGCTTTCTTT. It encodes CASSIPGISTEAFF. This chain uses TRBV19 with TRBJ1-1, with a possible D match to TRBD1 (5 bases). Germline-derived CDR1 and CDR2 are LNHDA and SQIVND (reference sequence). The CDR3 spans 14 residues. Trimming took off 3 bases at V and 4 bases at J, with 12 bases between the two ends.

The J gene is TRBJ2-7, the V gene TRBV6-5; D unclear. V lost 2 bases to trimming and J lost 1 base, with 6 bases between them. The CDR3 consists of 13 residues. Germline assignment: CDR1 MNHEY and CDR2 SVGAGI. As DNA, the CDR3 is TGTGCCAGCAGTTACCCAGGTTCCTACGAGCAGTACTTC. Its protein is CASSYPGSYEQYF.

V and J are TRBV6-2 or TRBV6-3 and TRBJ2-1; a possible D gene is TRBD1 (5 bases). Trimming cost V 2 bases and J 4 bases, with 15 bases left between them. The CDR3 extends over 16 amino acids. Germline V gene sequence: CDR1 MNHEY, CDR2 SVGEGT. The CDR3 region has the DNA TGTGCCAGCAGTTACCTCGGCCAGGACACATACAATGAGCAGTTCTTC. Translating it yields CASSYLGQDTYNEQFF.

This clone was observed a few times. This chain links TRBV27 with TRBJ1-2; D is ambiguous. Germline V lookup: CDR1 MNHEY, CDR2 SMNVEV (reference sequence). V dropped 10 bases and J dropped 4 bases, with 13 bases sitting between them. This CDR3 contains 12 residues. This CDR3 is CATGEGFYGYTF. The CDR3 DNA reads TGTGCCACTGGGGAGGGTTTCTATGGCTACACCTTC.

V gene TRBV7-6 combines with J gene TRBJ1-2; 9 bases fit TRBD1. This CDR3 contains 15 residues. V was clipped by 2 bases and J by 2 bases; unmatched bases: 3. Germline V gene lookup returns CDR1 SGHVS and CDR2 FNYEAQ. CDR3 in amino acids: CASSLTGQGNYGYTF. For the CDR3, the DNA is TGTGCCAGCAGCTTAACTGGACAGGGGAACTATGGCTACACCTTC.